This entry lists 18 T cell receptor beta chains sequenced from one sample in a study of shared clonotypes between healthy human individuals. Sequencing used immunoSEQ multiplex PCR; TCRdb keeps in-frame clones, though not all of them. Of roughly 1 million clones listed, around 82% are singletons. Specimen: memory CD4+ T cells from PBMCs. Stated subset: CD45RA-negative fraction. Source of these receptors: a young man in good health. Some clones in this sample may be carry-over from other donors' samples.

The genes are TRBV10-3 and TRBJ2-3, with D perhaps TRBD2 (5 bases). Germline CDR1 ENHRY, CDR2 SYGVKD. The CDR3 is made up of 15 amino acids. The V and J ends lost 8 bases and 0 bases respectively, with 15 bases between them. CDR3: CAISVRSGSTDTQYF. In DNA, the CDR3 is TGTGCCATCTCGGTCCGGAGCGGAAGCACAGATACGCAGTATTTT.

This clone occurred a few times. The chain links TRBV6-1 to TRBJ2-5; D is possibly TRBD1 or TRBD2 (5 bases each). The CDR3 runs 14 residues. Trimming took off 6 bases at V and 2 bases at J, with 13 bases between the two ends. Germline CDR1 is MNHNS and CDR2 is SASEGT. The CDR3 DNA reads TGTGCCAGCAGCTACCGGGACCATCAAGAGACCCAGTACTTC. The encoded protein is CASSYRDHQETQYF.

This clone was observed once. This chain uses TRBV18 with TRBJ2-7; 11 bases map to TRBD1. The CDR3 loop spans 14 amino acids. Unmatched junction bases numbered 4, after V lost 4 bases and J lost 5 bases. Looked up from germline, CDR1 is KGHSH and CDR2 is LQKENI. CDR3 region: CASSLDRGLHEQYF. The CDR3 DNA follows: TGTGCCAGCTCACTGGACAGGGGGCTCCACGAGCAGTACTTC.

The chain has TRBV6-1 and TRBJ2-7; TRBD2 matches 12 bases. From germline, CDR1 is MNHNS and CDR2 SASEGT. This CDR3 region has 17 residues. Trimming cost V 4 bases and J 0 bases; bases outside gene matches: 7. The CDR3 reads CASSARTSGTLSYEQYF. The CDR3 bases are TGTGCCAGCAGTGCCCGGACTAGCGGGACCCTCTCCTACGAGCAGTACTTC.

This clone was detected ten times or more. The genes are TRBV5-6 and TRBJ1-1; D gene ambiguous. Trimming took off 0 bases at V and 7 bases at J, with 7 bases between the two ends. Germline CDR1 SGHDT, CDR2 YYEEEE. This CDR3 is 12 amino acids long. For the CDR3, the DNA is TGTGCCAGCAGCTTGGTGGGGAATGAAGCTTTCTTT. Protein: CASSLVGNEAFF.

This clone appeared a single time. A read error may be the cause here, since a much bigger clone is one base away. The same CDR3 can be traced to other DNA sequences in this sample. The chain couples TRBV5-1 to TRBJ2-3, with 10 bases aligning to TRBD1. This CDR3 has 14 amino acids. Germline CDR1 and CDR2: SGHRS and YFSETQ. J lost 4 bases, V lost 2 bases, and 1 base had no gene match. The CDR3 loop reads CASSFGQGADTQYF. The CDR3 DNA follows: TGCGCCAGCAGCTTCGGACAGGGGGCAGATACGCAGTATTTT.

The chain uses TRBV7-2 and TRBJ2-3; D not resolved. V gave up 5 bases and J gave up 4 bases, with 13 bases separating them. The germline gives CDR1 SGHTA, CDR2 FQGNSA. The CDR3 runs to 14 residues. CDR3 sequence (DNA): TGTGCCAGCAGCAAGGGATCTCGGGCAGATACGCAGTATTTT. Residues: CASSKGSRADTQYF.

Turning to this clone: At the DNA level, this CDR3 is encoded by other sequences in the same sample as well. The chain links TRBV2 to TRBJ1-1; D may be TRBD1 (6 bases). This CDR3 spans 12 amino acids. Germline assignment: CDR1 SNHLY and CDR2 FYNNEI. V was pared by 3 bases and J by 6 bases, with 8 bases between. Written as DNA, the CDR3 is TGTGCCAGCAGTGACAGGGGCCCTGAAGCTTTCTTT. Translating it yields CASSDRGPEAFF.

This rearrangement joins TRBV7-2 to TRBJ2-3; TRBD1 matches at 9 bases. Germline trimming cut 5 bases from V and 4 bases from J; bases unmatched to any gene: 4. Germline loops: CDR1 SGHTA, CDR2 FQGNSA. This CDR3 spans 14 amino acids. CDR3 region: CASSRTGGADTQYF. In nucleotides, the CDR3 is TGTGCCAGCAGCCGCACAGGGGGCGCAGATACGCAGTATTTT.

This chain connects TRBV19 to TRBJ2-1; a weak D match, TRBD2 (6 bases). Trimming shortened V by 9 bases and J by 4 bases, and 13 bases separated the two germline ends. The V gene's germline CDR1 is LNHDA and CDR2 SQIVND (reference sequence). The CDR3 totals 13 residues. The chain's CDR3 is CASSLAFYNEQFF. In nucleotides, the CDR3 is TGTGCCAGCTCTCTAGCGTTTTACAATGAGCAGTTCTTC.

The chain has TRBV7-3 and TRBJ2-5; perhaps D is TRBD1 or TRBD2 (5 bases each). The CDR3 covers 13 residues. In germline, CDR1 is SGHTA, CDR2 FQGTGA. V gave up 5 bases and J gave up 2 bases, with 9 bases separating them. The CDR3 spells CASSQGPQETQYF. The CDR3 coding sequence is TGTGCCAGCAGCCAGGGACCACAAGAGACCCAGTACTTC.

This clone was seen a single time. The genes are TRBV19 and TRBJ2-6; D might be TRBD2 (6 bases). Germline assignment: CDR1 LNHDA and CDR2 SQIVND (reference sequence). Trimming left V 8 bases short and J 1 base short, with 12 bases between. The CDR3 has 15 residues. This chain's CDR3 is CASQSGGSGANVLTF. The CDR3 DNA follows: TGTGCCAGTCAATCCGGGGGATCTGGGGCCAACGTCCTGACTTTC.

This chain connects TRBV6-5 to TRBJ2-3; D may correspond to TRBD1 or TRBD2 (6 bases each). Trimming left V 2 bases short and J 2 bases short, with 14 bases between. CDR3 length: 16 amino acids. The germline V gene encodes CDR1 MNHEY and CDR2 SVGAGI. CDR3 DNA sequence: TGTGCCAGCAGTTACACGGGGGACACGTCCACAGATACGCAGTATTTT. It specifies CASSYTGDTSTDTQYF.

The genes are TRBV19 and TRBJ2-2, with 10 bases lining up with TRBD2. The V and J ends lost 5 bases and 6 bases, in that order; junction bases with no gene match: 6. Looked up from germline, CDR1 is LNHDA and CDR2 is SQIVND (reference sequence). The CDR3 contains 15 residues. CDR3 amino acids: CASSYRLAGAGELFF. CDR3 in DNA: TGTGCCAGTAGTTATCGGCTAGCGGGAGCCGGGGAGCTGTTTTTT.

The CDR3 loop reads CASSQGLGGHGSYEQYF. In nucleotides, the CDR3 is TGCGCCAGCAGCCAAGGCCTCGGGGGACACGGCTCCTACGAGCAGTACTTC. The chain carries TRBV4-3 and TRBJ2-7, with D possibly being TRBD1 or TRBD2 (6 bases each). This CDR3 is 17 amino acids long. The germline V and J ends were trimmed by 1 base and 0 bases, with 16 bases remaining between them. Looked up from germline, CDR1 is LGHNA and CDR2 is YSLEER.

With respect to this clone: This sample also contains other DNA sequences that code for the same CDR3. The chain carries TRBV5-1 and TRBJ2-1, with 7 bases aligning to TRBD2. Trimming removed 4 bases from V and 4 bases from J; junction bases left unmatched: 8. Germline CDR1 SGHRS, CDR2 YFSETQ. The CDR3 runs to 15 residues. The CDR3 nucleotides are TGCGCCAGCAGCCCCCTTGCGGGAGCTTACAATGAGCAGTTCTTC. It encodes CASSPLAGAYNEQFF.

The genes are TRBV15 and TRBJ2-6; D gene unclear. Germline CDR1 reads LNHNV; CDR2 reads YYDKDF (reference sequence). The CDR3 sequence is 17 residues long. V lost 0 bases, J lost 2 bases, and 11 bases lay in between. The CDR3, as DNA: TGTGCCACCAGCAGAGATTTGAGTATCACTGGGGCCAACGTCCTGACTTTC. It specifies CATSRDLSITGANVLTF.

The chain employs TRBV9 and TRBJ2-3; either TRBD1 or TRBD2 may fit D (5 bases each). The germline V gene has CDR1 SGDLS and CDR2 YYNGEE. This CDR3 spans 17 amino acids. Trimming pared 4 bases from V and 2 bases from J, leaving 20 bases between. The CDR3 loop reads CASSPTWGTAITDTQYF. For the CDR3, the DNA is TGTGCCAGCAGCCCCACTTGGGGGACCGCTATCACAGATACGCAGTATTTT.